A single sample is the source of the 10 T cell receptor beta chains below, sequenced in a study of radiation and T cells in renal cell carcinoma. The sample's treatment: treatment-naive control, cytoreductive nephrectomy. Produced via immunoSEQ multiplex PCR; TCRdb's table is partial and in-frame only. Here the sample spans about 24,000 clones, 58% being singletons. This material consisted of tumor tissue, taken from a patient whose treatment was nephrectomy without radiotherapy. These TCRs come from a man aged 35 to 55 with renal cell carcinoma.

This chain connects TRBV6-5 to TRBJ1-1; tentative D call: TRBD1 (6 bases). Trimming took 6 bases from V and 7 from J, leaving 18 bases between them. Germline V gives CDR1 MNHEY, CDR2 SVGAGI. The CDR3 covers 14 residues. In nucleotides, the CDR3 is TGTGCCAGCAGGCCACGTACAGGGTTAGGTGAAGCTTTCTTT. Amino acids: CASRPRTGLGEAFF.

The V call is TRBV10-3, the J call TRBJ1-6, with D maybe TRBD1 (6 bases). This CDR3 spans 15 amino acids. V was pared by 6 bases and J by 5 bases, with 14 bases between. Germline V gives CDR1 ENHRY, CDR2 SYGVKD. CDR3 in amino acids: CAISLNRVDNSPLHF. CDR3 nucleotide sequence: TGTGCCATCAGCCTGAACAGGGTTGATAATTCACCCCTCCACTTT.

This clone was found a few times. V is TRBV7-6 and J is TRBJ1-4; D call uncertain. The V and J ends lost 3 bases and 0 bases respectively, with 5 bases between them. The CDR3 length is 14 residues. In germline, CDR1 is SGHVS, CDR2 FNYEAQ. DNA for the CDR3: TGTGCCAGCAGCTTGGGAGCAACTAATGAAAAACTGTTTTTT. It yields the protein CASSLGATNEKLFF.

The genes are TRBV5-1 and TRBJ1-2, with 7 bases identical to TRBD1. This CDR3 is 14 amino acids long. From germline, CDR1 is SGHRS and CDR2 YFSETQ. V was clipped by 7 bases and J by 0 bases; unmatched bases: 6. Here the CDR3 DNA reads TGCGCCAGCTACCCTGACAGGGCTAACTATGGCTACACCTTC. It specifies CASYPDRANYGYTF.

As for this clone: The same CDR3 is also encoded by other DNA sequences in this sample. The chain couples TRBV9 to TRBJ1-3; D ambiguous. V lost 0 bases to trimming and J lost 0 bases, with 7 bases between them. Looked up from germline, CDR1 is SGDLS and CDR2 is YYNGEE. This CDR3 contains 15 residues. DNA of the CDR3: TGTGCCAGCAGCGTAGGACGGTCCTCTGGAAACACCATATATTTT. It yields the protein CASSVGRSSGNTIYF. The full variable domain, with the rest looked up from reference TRBV9 and TRBJ1-3, is DSGVTQTPKHLITATGQRVTLRCSPRSGDLSVYWYQQSLDQGLQFLIQYYNGEERAKGNILERFSAQQFPDLHSELNLSSLELGDSALYFCASSVGRSSGNTIYFGEGSWLTVV.

The chain couples TRBV10-3 to TRBJ1-1; D not resolved. The length of the CDR3 is 14 residues. The V and J ends lost 4 bases and 5 bases respectively, with 14 bases between them. CDR1 and CDR2 (germline): ENHRY, SYGVKD. CDR3 amino acids: CAISGEGMGTEAFF. The CDR3 DNA sequence: TGTGCCATCAGTGGGGAAGGGATGGGGACTGAAGCTTTCTTT.

The chain couples TRBV10-3 to TRBJ1-3; 9 positions match TRBD1. Trimming removed 4 bases from V and 1 base from J; junction bases left unmatched: 5. The germline V gene encodes CDR1 ENHRY and CDR2 SYGVKD. The length of the CDR3 is 16 residues. The CDR3 sequence: CAISGDRERSGNTIYF. In DNA form, the CDR3 reads TGTGCCATCAGTGGGGACAGGGAGAGGTCTGGAAACACCATATATTTT.

This clone has only a few counts. The chain couples TRBV6-5 to TRBJ1-2; D might be TRBD1 (5 bases). The CDR3 runs 13 residues. V lost 9 bases and J lost 7, with 18 bases in between. Germline CDR1 reads MNHEY; CDR2 reads SVGAGI. In DNA, the CDR3 is TGTGCCAGTAGGCCTTCTTCTGGGGGTGGCTACACCTTC. Amino acids: CASRPSSGGGYTF.

The gene calls are TRBV28 and TRBJ2-1, with TRBD2 matching over 9 bases. CDR3 length equals 15 residues. Germline V lookup: CDR1 MDHEN, CDR2 SYDVKM. J gave up 7 bases and V 6 bases, and 10 bases lay outside the gene matches. The CDR3 loop is CASSLLREGWNEQFF. The CDR3 bases are TGTGCCAGCAGCCTCCTGCGGGAGGGTTGGAATGAGCAGTTCTTC.

The chain uses TRBV5-1 and TRBJ2-1; 11 bases align to TRBD2. V gave up 4 bases and J gave up 8 bases; unmatched junction bases: 8. Per the germline V gene, CDR1 is SGHRS and CDR2 is YFSETQ. The CDR3 loop spans 15 amino acids. As DNA, the CDR3 is TGCGCCAGCAGCCCTACTAGCGGGAGTACCTATGAGCAGTTCTTC. Protein product: CASSPTSGSTYEQFF.